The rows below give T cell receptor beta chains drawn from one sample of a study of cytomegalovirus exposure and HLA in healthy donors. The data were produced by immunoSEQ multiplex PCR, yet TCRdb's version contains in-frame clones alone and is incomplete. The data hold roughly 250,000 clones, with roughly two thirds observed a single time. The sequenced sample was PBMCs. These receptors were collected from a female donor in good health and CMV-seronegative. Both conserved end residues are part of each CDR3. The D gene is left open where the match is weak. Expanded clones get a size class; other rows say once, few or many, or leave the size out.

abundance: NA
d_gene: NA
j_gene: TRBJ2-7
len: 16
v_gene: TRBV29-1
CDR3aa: CSVDVQGAQGRYEQYF
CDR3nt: TGCAGCGTGGACGTACAGGGCGCCCAGGGCCGATACGAGCAGTACTTC

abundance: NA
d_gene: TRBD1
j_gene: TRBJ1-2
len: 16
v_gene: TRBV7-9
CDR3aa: CASSSRDSEPLYGYTF
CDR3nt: TGTGCCAGCAGCTCCCGGGACAGCGAGCCACTCTATGGCTACACCTTC

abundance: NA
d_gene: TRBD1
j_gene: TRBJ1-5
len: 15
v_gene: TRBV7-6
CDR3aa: CASSPGGWGNQPQHF
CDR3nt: TGTGCCAGCAGCCCAGGGGGCTGGGGAAATCAGCCCCAGCATTTT

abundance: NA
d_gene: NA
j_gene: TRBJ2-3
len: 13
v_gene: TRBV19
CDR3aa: CASSQGSTDTQYF
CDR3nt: TGTGCCAGTAGTCAGGGTAGCACAGATACGCAGTATTTT

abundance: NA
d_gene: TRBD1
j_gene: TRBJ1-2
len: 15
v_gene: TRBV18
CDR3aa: CASSPASGQGWGYTF
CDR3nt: TGTGCCAGCTCACCGGCCTCGGGACAGGGTTGGGGCTACACCTTC

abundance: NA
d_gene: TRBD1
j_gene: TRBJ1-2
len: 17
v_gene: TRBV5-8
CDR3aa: CASSLPGGGRGAYGYTF
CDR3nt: TGTGCCAGCAGCCTCCCCGGGGGCGGCAGGGGGGCCTATGGCTACACCTTC

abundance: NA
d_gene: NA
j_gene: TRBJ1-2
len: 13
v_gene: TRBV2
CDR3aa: CASSYPERIGYTF
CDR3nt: TGTGCCAGCAGTTACCCGGAGCGGATTGGCTACACCTTC

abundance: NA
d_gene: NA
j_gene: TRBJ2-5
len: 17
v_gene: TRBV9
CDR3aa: CASSITKGGTPQETQYF
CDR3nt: TGTGCCAGCAGCATTACAAAAGGCGGGACCCCTCAAGAGACCCAGTACTTC

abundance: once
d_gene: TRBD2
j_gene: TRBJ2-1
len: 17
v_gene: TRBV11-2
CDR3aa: CASSFALGLAVYNEQFF
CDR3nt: TGTGCCAGCAGCTTTGCCCTAGGACTAGCGGTCTACAATGAGCAGTTCTTC

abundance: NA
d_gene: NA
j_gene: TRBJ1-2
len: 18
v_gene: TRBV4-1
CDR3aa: CASSQVGRGRPPNYGYTF
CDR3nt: TGCGCCAGCAGCCAAGTGGGTAGGGGCAGACCTCCTAACTATGGCTACACCTTC

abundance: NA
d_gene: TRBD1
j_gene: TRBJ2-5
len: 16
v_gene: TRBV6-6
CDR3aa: CASSYGQGQWGETQYF
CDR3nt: TGTGCCAGCAGTTACGGACAGGGTCAGTGGGGAGAGACCCAGTACTTC

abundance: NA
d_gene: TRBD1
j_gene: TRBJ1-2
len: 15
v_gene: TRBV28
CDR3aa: CASSWAGTGSTGYTF
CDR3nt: TGTGCCAGCAGCTGGGCCGGGACAGGGTCTACTGGCTACACCTTC

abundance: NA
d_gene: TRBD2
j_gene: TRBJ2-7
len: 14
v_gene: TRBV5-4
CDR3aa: CASSQRERSYEQYF
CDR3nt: TGTGCCAGCAGTCAGCGGGAGCGGTCCTACGAGCAGTACTTC

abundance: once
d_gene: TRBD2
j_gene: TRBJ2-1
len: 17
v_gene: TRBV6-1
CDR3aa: CASSEGRRSGRGNEQFF
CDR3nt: TGTGCCAGCAGTGAGGGGAGGCGCAGCGGGAGGGGGAATGAGCAGTTCTTC

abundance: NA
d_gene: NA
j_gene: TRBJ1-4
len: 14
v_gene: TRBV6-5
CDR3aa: CASSPPGRNEKLFF
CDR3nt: TGTGCCAGCAGTCCCCCGGGTCGAAATGAAAAACTGTTTTTT